This T cell receptor beta chain was sequenced during a study of response to subunit inactivated influenza vaccine. The V end was cut by 4 bases, the J end by 5 bases, with 6 bases between. The CDR3 is 12 residues long. TCRdb reanalysed the RT-PCR reads using MiXCR and keeps one entry per CDR3 protein. The top ten hold 5.5% to 7% of the sample, which has 550,000 to 800,000 distinct CDR3 sequences, roughly 13% seen once. This receptor was obtained from a man aged 50 or older who received an inactivated influenza vaccine. The sample here was PBMCs from blood, taken 14 days before vaccination. The chain employs TRBV12-3 or TRBV12-4 and TRBJ2-1; D gene unclear. The CDR3 loop reads CASSSQHNEQFF. CDR3 bases: TGTGCCAGCAGTTCCCAGCACAATGAGCAGTTCTTC.